The TCR beta chain described here comes from a study of graft-versus-host responses after intestinal transplantation. Background on the study: Anti-thymocyte globulin served as induction for all recipients, who then took tacrolimus and steroids for about three years.

CDR3 size: 15 residues. Trimming took 0 bases from V and 1 from J, leaving 9 bases between them. Looked up from germline, CDR1 is ENHRY and CDR2 is SYGVKD. Repertoires were generated with immunoSEQ multiplex PCR, while TCRdb's copy carries only in-frame clones and drops some. The repertoire consists of tens of thousands of clones, with about 35% occurring once and the leading ten covering about 9%. Broader study findings: With peak circulating GvH clone levels came an association with early post-transplant HvG declines. High graft-versus-host to host-versus-graft T cell clonal ratios marked allografts of patients with graft-donor macrochimerism.

Investigators plated approximately 200,000 CFSE-labeled responder cells together with approximately 200,000 irradiated stimulator cells labeled with violet dye. This material consisted of alloreactive CD8+ T cells from a mixed lymphocyte reaction culture, taken before intestinal transplant. Stated subset: CFSE-low proliferating T cells sorted from roughly 6-day pre-transplant mixed lymphocyte reaction (GvH or HvG direction). The receptor comes from a human patient who received an intestinal transplant. The chain joins TRBV10-3 to TRBJ1-1, with D unclear. CDR3 loop: CAISESSSPNTEAFF. DNA for the CDR3: TGTGCCATCAGTGAGTCTAGTAGCCCGAACACTGAAGCTTTCTTT.